These T cell receptor beta chains were read from a single sample in a study of shared clonotypes between healthy human individuals. Method: immunoSEQ multiplex PCR; TCRdb's copy keeps in-frame clones and lacks some. The table includes about 2.5 million clones, roughly 92% detected once. Sequenced input: naive CD4+ T cells from PBMCs. The source is a man in his late teens or twenties in good health. Some clones in this sample may be carry-over from other donors' samples. Both conserved end residues are part of each CDR3. D genes are given only for firm matches. Clone size is not always given. Where it is, it says once, few, many or a class for expanded clones.

>TRBD1|.|TRBV7-2|TRBJ2-7
TGTGCCAGCAGCTCAGACAGGGGGCGTTACGAGCAGTACTTC
CASSSDRGRYEQYF
>.|.|TRBV18|TRBJ1-5
TGTGCCAGCTCACCAAGCAGGGCTAGCAATCAGCCCCAGCATTTT
CASSPSRASNQPQHF
>.|.|TRBV6-5|TRBJ1-1
TGTGCCAGCAGGGGTCCGGGAGAAGCTTTCTTT
CASRGPGEAFF
>.|.|TRBV9|TRBJ1-3
TGTGCCAGCAGCGCAGAAACCAACACCATATATTTT
CASSAETNTIYF
>.|.|TRBV9|TRBJ2-7
TGTGCCAGCAGCGTATCGGCAAGTCAGGACGAGCAGTACTTC
CASSVSASQDEQYF
>TRBD2|.|TRBV11-3|TRBJ2-1
TGTGCCAGCAGCTTAACTAGCGGGGGTTACAATGAGCAGTTCTTC
CASSLTSGGYNEQFF
>.|.|TRBV15|TRBJ2-2
TGTGCCACCAGCAGAGGTGACCATAACACCGGGGAGCTGTTTTTT
CATSRGDHNTGELFF
>.|.|TRBV20-1|TRBJ2-1
TGCAGTGCCACCCCTGGCGATGAGCAGTTCTTC
CSATPGDEQFF
>.|.|TRBV5-5|TRBJ2-7
TGTGCCAGCAGCTTGGCCGGATTCGGCAGTCTCTACGAGCAGTACTTC
CASSLAGFGSLYEQYF
>TRBD2|.|TRBV5-1|TRBJ2-1
TGCGCCAGCAGCGTCGGACTAGCCAATGAGCAGTTCTTC
CASSVGLANEQFF
>.|.|TRBV6-1|TRBJ2-3
TGTGCCAGCAGAACCCCGGCGGCAGATACGCAGTATTTT
CASRTPAADTQYF
>TRBD2|.|TRBV13|TRBJ2-1
TGTGCCAGCAGCCTTCCGGGACTAGCGGGAGAGAGTGAGCAGTTCTTC
CASSLPGLAGESEQFF
>.|once|TRBV29-1|TRBJ2-3
TGCAGCGCACCCATCCCCCTTGGACAGAGAGCTACAGATACGCAGTATTTT
CSAPIPLGQRATDTQYF
>.|.|TRBV5-1|TRBJ1-5
TGCGCCAGCAGCGAGCTCCCCTGGGGGGAAGGGAACAATCAGCCCCAGCATTTT
CASSELPWGEGNNQPQHF
>TRBD2|once|TRBV25-1|TRBJ2-1
TGTGCCAGCAGTGAATTTGGGAGGCCTAGCGGGAGGGCCGATGAGCAGTTCTTC
CASSEFGRPSGRADEQFF
>.|.|TRBV4-1|TRBJ2-1
TGCGCCAGCAGCCAAGAAACTAGCTTATACAATGAGCAGTTCTTC
CASSQETSLYNEQFF
>.|.|TRBV10-3|TRBJ2-7
TGTGCCATCAGTGAACAGAGCGCCTACGAGCAGTACTTC
CAISEQSAYEQYF